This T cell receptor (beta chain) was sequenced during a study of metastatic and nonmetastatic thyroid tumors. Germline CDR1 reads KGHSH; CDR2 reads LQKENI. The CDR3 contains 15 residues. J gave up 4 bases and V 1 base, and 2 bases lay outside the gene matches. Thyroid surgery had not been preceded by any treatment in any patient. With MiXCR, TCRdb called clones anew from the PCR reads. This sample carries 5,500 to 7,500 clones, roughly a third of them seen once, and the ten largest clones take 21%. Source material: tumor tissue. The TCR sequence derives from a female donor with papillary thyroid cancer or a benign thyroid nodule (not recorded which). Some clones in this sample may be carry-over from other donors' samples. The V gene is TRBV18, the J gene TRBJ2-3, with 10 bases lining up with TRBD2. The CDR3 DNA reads TGTGCCAGCTCACCACTAGCGGGAGGATCAGATACGCAGTATTTT. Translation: CASSPLAGGSDTQYF.